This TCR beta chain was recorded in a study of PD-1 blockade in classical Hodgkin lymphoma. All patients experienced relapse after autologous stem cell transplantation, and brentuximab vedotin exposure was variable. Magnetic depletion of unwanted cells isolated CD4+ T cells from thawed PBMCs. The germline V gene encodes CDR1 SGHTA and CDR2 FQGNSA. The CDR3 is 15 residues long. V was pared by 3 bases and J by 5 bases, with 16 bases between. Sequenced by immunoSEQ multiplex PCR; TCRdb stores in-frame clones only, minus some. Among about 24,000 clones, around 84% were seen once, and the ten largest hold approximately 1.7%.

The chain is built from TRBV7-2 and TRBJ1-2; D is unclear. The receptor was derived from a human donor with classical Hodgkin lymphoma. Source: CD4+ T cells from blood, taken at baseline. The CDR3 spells CASSLAAGATYGYTF. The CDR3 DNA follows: TGTGCCAGCAGCTTGGCAGCAGGTGCGACGTATGGCTACACCTTC.